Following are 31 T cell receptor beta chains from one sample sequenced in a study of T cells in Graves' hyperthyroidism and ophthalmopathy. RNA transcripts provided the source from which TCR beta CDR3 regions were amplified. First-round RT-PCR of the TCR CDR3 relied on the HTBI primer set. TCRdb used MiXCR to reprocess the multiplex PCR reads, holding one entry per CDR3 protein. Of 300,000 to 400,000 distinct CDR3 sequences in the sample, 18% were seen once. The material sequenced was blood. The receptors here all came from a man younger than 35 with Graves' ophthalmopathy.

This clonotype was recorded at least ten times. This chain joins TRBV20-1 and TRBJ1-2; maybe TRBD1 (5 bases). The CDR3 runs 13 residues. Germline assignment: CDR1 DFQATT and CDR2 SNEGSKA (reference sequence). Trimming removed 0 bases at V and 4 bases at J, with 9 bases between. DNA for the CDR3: TGCAGTGCTAGAGAGGCCGGGGCCTATGGCTACACCTTC. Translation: CSAREAGAYGYTF.

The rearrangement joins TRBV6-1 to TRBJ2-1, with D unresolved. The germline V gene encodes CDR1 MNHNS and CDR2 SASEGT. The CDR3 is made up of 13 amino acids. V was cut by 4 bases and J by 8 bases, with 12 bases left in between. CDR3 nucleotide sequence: TGTGCCAGCAGTGTGTCCGTACCTGATGAGCAGTTCTTC. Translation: CASSVSVPDEQFF.

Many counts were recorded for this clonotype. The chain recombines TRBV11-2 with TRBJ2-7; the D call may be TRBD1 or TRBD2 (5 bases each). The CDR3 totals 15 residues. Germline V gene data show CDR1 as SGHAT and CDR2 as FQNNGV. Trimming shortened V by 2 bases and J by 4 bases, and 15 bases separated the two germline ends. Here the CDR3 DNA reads TGTGCCAGCAGCTTACCGGGACGTAGGACATACGAGCAGTACTTC. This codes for CASSLPGRRTYEQYF.

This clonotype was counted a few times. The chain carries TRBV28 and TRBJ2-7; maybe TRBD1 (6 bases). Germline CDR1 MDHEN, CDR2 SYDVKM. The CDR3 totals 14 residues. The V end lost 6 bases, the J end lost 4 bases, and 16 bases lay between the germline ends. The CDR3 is CASSPGAGEYEQYF. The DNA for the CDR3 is TGTGCCAGCAGCCCTGGGGCAGGGGAGTACGAGCAGTACTTC.

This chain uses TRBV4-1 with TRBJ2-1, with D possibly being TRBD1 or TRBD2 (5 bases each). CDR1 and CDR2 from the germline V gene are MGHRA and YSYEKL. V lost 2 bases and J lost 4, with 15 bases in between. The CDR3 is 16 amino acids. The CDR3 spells CASSQMGQRKYNEQFF. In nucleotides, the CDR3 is TGCGCCAGCAGCCAAATGGGGCAGCGGAAATACAATGAGCAGTTCTTC.

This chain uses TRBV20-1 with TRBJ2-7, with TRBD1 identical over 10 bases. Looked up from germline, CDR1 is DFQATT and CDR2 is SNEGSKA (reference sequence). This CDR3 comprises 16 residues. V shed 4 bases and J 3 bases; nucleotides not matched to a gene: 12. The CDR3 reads CSAIDFLDRGIYEQYF. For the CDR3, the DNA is TGCAGTGCTATCGATTTTTTGGACAGGGGGATCTACGAGCAGTACTTC.

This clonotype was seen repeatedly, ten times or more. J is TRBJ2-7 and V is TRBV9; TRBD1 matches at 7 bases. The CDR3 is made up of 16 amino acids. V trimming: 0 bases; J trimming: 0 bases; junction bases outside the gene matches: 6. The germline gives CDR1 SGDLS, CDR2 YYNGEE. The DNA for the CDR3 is TGTGCCAGCAGCGTAGGAGGGGACAGTAGCTCCTACGAGCAGTACTTC. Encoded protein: CASSVGGDSSSYEQYF. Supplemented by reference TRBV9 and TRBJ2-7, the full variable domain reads DSGVTQTPKHLITATGQRVTLRCSPRSGDLSVYWYQQSLDQGLQFLIQYYNGEERAKGNILERFSAQQFPDLHSELNLSSLELGDSALYFCASSVGGDSSSYEQYFGPGTRLTVT.

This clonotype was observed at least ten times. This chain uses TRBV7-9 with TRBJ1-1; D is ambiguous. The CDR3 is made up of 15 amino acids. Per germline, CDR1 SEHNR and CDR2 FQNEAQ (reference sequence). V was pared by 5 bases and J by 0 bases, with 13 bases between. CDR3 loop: CASSRRTSVNTEAFF. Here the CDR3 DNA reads TGTGCCAGCAGCCGCCGGACTTCAGTGAACACTGAAGCTTTCTTT.

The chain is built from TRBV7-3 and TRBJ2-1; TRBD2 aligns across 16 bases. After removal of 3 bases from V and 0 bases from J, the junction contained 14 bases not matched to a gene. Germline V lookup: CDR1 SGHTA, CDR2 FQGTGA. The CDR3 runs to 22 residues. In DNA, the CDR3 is TGTGCCAGCAGCTTCTCCGGGACTAGCGGGGGGGCCCTTTTTAGCTCCTACAATGAGCAGTTCTTC. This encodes CASSFSGTSGGALFSSYNEQFF.

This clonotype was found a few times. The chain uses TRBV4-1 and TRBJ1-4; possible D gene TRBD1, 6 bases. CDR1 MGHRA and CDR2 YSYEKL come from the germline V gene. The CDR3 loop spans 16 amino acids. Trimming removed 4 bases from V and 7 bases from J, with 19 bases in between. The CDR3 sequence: CASSRALDSRSEKLFF. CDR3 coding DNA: TGCGCCAGCAGCCGGGCCCTGGACAGCCGGAGTGAAAAACTGTTTTTT.

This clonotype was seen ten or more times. In DNA form, the CDR3 reads TGTGCCAGCAGCCCTAGGTCGGGGGTTCCGCCCGGAGAGCCCCAGCATTTT. This encodes CASSPRSGVPPGEPQHF. The rearrangement uses TRBV7-8 and TRBJ1-5; tentative D call: TRBD1 (5 bases). The V end lost 5 bases, the J end lost 8 bases, and 25 bases lay between the germline ends. Germline values: CDR1 SGHVS, CDR2 FQNEAQ. The CDR3 is made up of 17 amino acids.

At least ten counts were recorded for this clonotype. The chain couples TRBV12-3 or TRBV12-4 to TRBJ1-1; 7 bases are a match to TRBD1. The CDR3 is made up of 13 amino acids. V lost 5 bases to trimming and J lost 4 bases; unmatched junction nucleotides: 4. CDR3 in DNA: TGTGCCAGCAGTGTGACAGGGTCCACTGAAGCTTTCTTT. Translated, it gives CASSVTGSTEAFF.

CDR3 coding DNA: TGTGCCAGCAGCGTAGAAGGGACAGGGGCCAACACTGAAGCTTTCTTT. This codes for CASSVEGTGANTEAFF. This chain joins TRBV9 and TRBJ1-1; 10 bases match TRBD1. V lost 0 bases, J lost 2 bases, and 4 bases stayed unmatched. This CDR3 region has 16 residues. The germline CDR1 and CDR2 sequences are SGDLS and YYNGEE.

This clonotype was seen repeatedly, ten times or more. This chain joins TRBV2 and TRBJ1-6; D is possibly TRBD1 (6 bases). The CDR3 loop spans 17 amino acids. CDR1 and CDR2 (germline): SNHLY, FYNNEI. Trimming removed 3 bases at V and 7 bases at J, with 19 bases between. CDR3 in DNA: TGTGCCAGCAGTGACTATATCTCAGGGGCTTACAATTCACCCCTCCACTTT. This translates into CASSDYISGAYNSPLHF.

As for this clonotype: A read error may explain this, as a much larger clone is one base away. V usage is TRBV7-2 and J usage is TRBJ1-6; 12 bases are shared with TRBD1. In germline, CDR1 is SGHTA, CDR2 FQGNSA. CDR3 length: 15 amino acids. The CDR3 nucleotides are TGTGCCAACAGCCGGGGACAGGGGGCAGGTTCACCCCTCCACTTT. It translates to CANSRGQGAGSPLHF.

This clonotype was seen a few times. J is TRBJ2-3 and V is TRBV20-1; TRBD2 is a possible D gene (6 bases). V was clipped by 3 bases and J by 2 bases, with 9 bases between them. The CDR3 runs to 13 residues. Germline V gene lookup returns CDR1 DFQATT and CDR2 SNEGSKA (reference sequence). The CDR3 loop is CSASRENTDTQYF. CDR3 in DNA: TGCAGTGCTAGTCGGGAGAACACAGATACGCAGTATTTT.

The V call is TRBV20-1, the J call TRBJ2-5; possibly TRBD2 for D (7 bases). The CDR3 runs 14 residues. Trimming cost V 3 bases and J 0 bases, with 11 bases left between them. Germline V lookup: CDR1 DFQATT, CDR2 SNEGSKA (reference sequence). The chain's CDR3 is CSARSGGHQETQYF. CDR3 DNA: TGCAGTGCTAGGTCCGGGGGGCACCAAGAGACCCAGTACTTC.

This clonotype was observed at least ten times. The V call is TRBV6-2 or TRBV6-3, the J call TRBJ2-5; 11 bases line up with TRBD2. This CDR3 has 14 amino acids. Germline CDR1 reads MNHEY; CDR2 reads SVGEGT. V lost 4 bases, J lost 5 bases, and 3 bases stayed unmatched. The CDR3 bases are TGTGCCAGCAGTTCGGGACTAGCGGTTGAGACCCAGTACTTC. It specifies CASSSGLAVETQYF.

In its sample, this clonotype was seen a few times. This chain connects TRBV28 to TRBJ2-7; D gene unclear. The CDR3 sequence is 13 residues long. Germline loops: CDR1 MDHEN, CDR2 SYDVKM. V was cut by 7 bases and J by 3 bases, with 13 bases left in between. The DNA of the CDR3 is TGTGCCAGCACTCTAGGGTTGGACTACGAGCAGTACTTC. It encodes CASTLGLDYEQYF.

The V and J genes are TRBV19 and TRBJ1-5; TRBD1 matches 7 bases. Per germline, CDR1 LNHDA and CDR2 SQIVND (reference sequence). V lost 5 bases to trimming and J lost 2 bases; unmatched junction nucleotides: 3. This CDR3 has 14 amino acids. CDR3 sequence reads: CASSDDRGNQPQHF. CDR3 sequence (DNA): TGTGCCAGTAGTGACGACAGGGGCAATCAGCCCCAGCATTTT.

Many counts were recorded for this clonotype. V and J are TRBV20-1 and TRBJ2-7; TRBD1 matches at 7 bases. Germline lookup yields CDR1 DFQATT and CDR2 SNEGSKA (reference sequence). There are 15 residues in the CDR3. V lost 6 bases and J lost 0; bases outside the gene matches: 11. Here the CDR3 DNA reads TGCAGTGCAAAGCCCCCACAGGGGCTCTCCTACGAGCAGTACTTC. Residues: CSAKPPQGLSYEQYF.

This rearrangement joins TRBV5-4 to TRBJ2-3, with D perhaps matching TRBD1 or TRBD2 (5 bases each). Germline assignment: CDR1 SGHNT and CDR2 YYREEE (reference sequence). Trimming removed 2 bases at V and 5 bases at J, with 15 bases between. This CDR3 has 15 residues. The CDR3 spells CASSFFGGRGDTQYF. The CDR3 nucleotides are TGTGCCAGCAGCTTCTTTGGGGGAAGGGGAGATACGCAGTATTTT.

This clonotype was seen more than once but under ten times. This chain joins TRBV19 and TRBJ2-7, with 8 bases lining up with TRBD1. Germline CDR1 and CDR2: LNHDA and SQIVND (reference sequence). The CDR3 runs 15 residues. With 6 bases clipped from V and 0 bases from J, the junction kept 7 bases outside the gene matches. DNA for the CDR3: TGTGCCAGTAGCCAAGGACAGGGACACTCCTACGAGCAGTACTTC. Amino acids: CASSQGQGHSYEQYF.

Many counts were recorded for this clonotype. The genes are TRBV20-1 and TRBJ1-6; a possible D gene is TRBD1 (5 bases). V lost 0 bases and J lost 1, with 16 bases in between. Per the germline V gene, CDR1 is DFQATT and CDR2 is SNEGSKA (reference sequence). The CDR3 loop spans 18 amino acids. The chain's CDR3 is CSARDRAGRHSYNSPLHF. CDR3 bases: TGCAGTGCTAGAGATCGGGCAGGGCGGCATTCCTATAATTCACCCCTCCACTTT.

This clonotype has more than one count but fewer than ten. Here the CDR3 DNA reads TGTGCCAGCAGTTTAGCTTCTGGCAGGGCAGAAGAAAAACTGTTTTTT. Translated, it gives CASSLASGRAEEKLFF. The rearrangement uses TRBV12-3 or TRBV12-4 and TRBJ1-4; maybe TRBD1 (5 bases). CDR3 length equals 16 residues. V dropped 0 bases and J dropped 8 bases, with 16 bases sitting between them.

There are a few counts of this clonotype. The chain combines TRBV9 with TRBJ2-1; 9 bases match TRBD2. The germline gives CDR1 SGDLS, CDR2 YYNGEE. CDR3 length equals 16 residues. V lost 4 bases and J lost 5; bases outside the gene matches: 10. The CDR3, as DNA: TGTGCCAGCAGCACCTCCGGGACTAGCTTCAACAATGAGCAGTTCTTC. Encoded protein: CASSTSGTSFNNEQFF.

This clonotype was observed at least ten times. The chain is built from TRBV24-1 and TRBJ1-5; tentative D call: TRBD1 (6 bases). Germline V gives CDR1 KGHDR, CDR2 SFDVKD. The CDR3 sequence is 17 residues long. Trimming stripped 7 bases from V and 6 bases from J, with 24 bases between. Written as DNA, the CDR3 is TGTGCCACCAGCTCAAAGAGGGGGGGGCGGCTCCGTCAGCCCCAGCATTTT. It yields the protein CATSSKRGGRLRQPQHF.

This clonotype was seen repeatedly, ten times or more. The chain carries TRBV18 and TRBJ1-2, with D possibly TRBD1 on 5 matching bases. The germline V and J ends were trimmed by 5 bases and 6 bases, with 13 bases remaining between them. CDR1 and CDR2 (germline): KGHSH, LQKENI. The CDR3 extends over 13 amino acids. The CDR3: CASSRGRNDGYTF. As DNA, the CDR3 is TGTGCCAGCTCAAGGGGAAGGAACGATGGCTACACCTTC.

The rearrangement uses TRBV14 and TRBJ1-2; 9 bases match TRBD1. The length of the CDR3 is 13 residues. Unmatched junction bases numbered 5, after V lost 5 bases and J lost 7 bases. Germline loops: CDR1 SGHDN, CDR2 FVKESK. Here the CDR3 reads CASSGQGFGGYTF. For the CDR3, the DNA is TGTGCCAGCAGCGGACAGGGGTTCGGTGGCTACACCTTC.

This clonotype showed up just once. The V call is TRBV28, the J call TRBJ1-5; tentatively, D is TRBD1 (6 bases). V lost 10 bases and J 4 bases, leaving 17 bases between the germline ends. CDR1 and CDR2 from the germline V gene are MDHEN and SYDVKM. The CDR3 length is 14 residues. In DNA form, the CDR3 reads TGTGCCATCATACCGGGACACCCAAATCAGCCCCAGCATTTT. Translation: CAIIPGHPNQPQHF.

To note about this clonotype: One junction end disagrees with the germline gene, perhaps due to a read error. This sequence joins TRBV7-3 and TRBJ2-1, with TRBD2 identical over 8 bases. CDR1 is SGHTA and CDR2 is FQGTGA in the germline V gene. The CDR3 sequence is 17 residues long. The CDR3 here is CASSRPAAGRGGNEQFF. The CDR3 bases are TGCGCCAGCAGCCGACCCGCCGCGGGACGGGGGGGAAATGAGCAGTTCTTC.